This T cell receptor (beta chain) derives from a study of blood T cell repertoires in COVID-19 (dated by TCRdb to 2020 to 2021). With regard to the full study: Samples from collaborators originated in the United States, Italy and Spain and spanned both the acute and convalescent phases of COVID-19. The material from the prospective study consisted of cDNA or gDNA derived from T cells, B-cell-depleted T cells, or PBMCs. Subjects who had been exposed to COVID-19, were actively infected with it, or had recovered from it provided the deeply sampled blood TCRbeta repertoires that made up the dataset. The repertoires were made available in a free public database intended to serve as a resource for research on the immune response to SARS-CoV-2. The samples were drawn from two sources: the first 160 participants of the ongoing ImmuneRACE study, and about 1,300 subjects contributed by 6 global collaborators. Sample metadata almost always included a de-identified subject ID, COVID-19 status, age in years and sex. Where HLA class I and class II types were available, the types were taken from metadata supplied by the sample provider, not from assay-based typing. Beyond this particular receptor, the publication reports: How much clinical and demographic metadata was included differed by source and by participant, and the metadata was provided uncurated.

A word on this clone: Its antigen remains unidentified. No per-base quality is available; no much larger clone lies one base away.

TCRbeta CDR3 regions were amplified from genomic DNA using the immunoSEQ Assay, a bias-controlled multiplex PCR. The published analysis was carried out like this. Nucleated cell counts per sample were estimated from amplification of reference gene primers within the assay. To quantify the absolute abundance of each unique TCRbeta CDR3 rearrangement, sequence reads were collapsed and filtered. For each sample, productive Simpson clonality was calculated as the square root of Simpson's diversity index across productive rearrangements. TCRdb's version of the immuneACCESS table is confined to in-frame rearrangements and falls short of the full clone set. An unresolved V gene accounts for under half of the shortfall where checked; the remainder is of unknown origin. V, J and clone size were drawn from that table, and D and trimming were deduced from the DNA. The sample profile shows 120,000 to 150,000 clones; 87% of them were found once. About 37% of the sample goes to the ten largest clones.

From its cysteine to its phenylalanine, the CDR3 spans 15 amino acids. CDR3 DNA only is kept here, 45 bases in frame from base 1. Sequences KGHSH (CDR1) and LQKENI (CDR2) are obtained from the germline V gene. Deletion took 1 base off V and 2 bases off J, with a span of 11 bases between the germline ends. A second Seattle source provided samples from volunteer blood donors who had recovered from COVID-19. Collaborating institutions collected whole blood in K2EDTA tubes following their own protocols. Collaborator samples were shipped for TCRbeta analysis as frozen whole blood, isolated PBMCs, or DNA extracted from either sample type.

The rearrangement combines TRBV18 with TRBJ1-1, with a tentative D gene TRBD1 over 6 matching bases. This TCR derives from a man between 50 and 59 years old who had recovered from COVID-19. Sequencing input: peripheral blood. CDR3 region: CASSPQDSANTEAFF. The sequenced DNA is TGTGCCAGCTCACCACAGGACAGCGCCAACACTGAAGCTTTCTTT.